This T cell receptor beta chain was recorded in a study of cytomegalovirus exposure and HLA in healthy donors. Findings and caveats of the study: CMV serostatus was the sole immune exposure information available. Across all donors, roughly uniform sequencing depth was an assumption of the presence/absence analyses.

CDR3 size: 13 residues. Looked up from germline, CDR1 is MNHNS and CDR2 is SASEGT. PCR amplification relied on 60 Vbeta primers (plus 13 Jbeta primers). Sequencing was performed with immunoSEQ multiplex PCR; in TCRdb, only in-frame clones are kept and a portion is missing. This specimen shows some 67,000 clones; the ten leading clones hold 1.5% to 2%. As concerns this clone: Antigen specificity is unknown. Germline and junction disagree at one end, which may indicate a read error.

The receptor was isolated from a woman aged 25 to 39 in good health and CMV-seronegative. The J gene is TRBJ1-5, the V gene TRBV6-1; no firm D call. Input material: PBMCs. The DNA for the CDR3 is TGTGCCAGCGGTGAGAGGGCGGAGCAGCCCCAGCATTTT. Protein sequence: CASGERAEQPQHF.